The clone carrying this TCR beta chain has more than one count but fewer than ten. Its antigen is not identified. This sample is part of a study of identical twins. Findings and limits, study-wide: Zero-insertion findings could be partly confounded by invariant cells (MAIT and iNKT cells). High-abundance cord blood beta clonotypes had fewer insertions; memory repertoires showed none. Out-of-frame alpha sequences shared by twins were enriched for low generation probability.

This CDR3 has 10 residues. V shed 8 bases and J shed 9 bases, with 5 bases lying between them. Unique molecular identifiers were present on the cDNA, which also gained a universal primer site by template switching. TCRdb called the 5' RACE reads again in MiXCR, with one record for every CDR3 protein. The sample yields a few hundred thousand distinct CDR3 sequences, about 8.3% seen once. This sample was also put to use in a study of yellow fever vaccine responses in identical twins.

Sequencing was performed on CD8+ T cells sorted from blood. The clonotype comes from a woman aged 18 to 35 in good health. The chain joins TRBV12-3 or TRBV12-4 to TRBJ1-6; no definite D call. This CDR3 is CASGGSPLHF. The DNA of the CDR3 is TGTGCCAGCGGAGGTTCACCCCTCCACTTT.